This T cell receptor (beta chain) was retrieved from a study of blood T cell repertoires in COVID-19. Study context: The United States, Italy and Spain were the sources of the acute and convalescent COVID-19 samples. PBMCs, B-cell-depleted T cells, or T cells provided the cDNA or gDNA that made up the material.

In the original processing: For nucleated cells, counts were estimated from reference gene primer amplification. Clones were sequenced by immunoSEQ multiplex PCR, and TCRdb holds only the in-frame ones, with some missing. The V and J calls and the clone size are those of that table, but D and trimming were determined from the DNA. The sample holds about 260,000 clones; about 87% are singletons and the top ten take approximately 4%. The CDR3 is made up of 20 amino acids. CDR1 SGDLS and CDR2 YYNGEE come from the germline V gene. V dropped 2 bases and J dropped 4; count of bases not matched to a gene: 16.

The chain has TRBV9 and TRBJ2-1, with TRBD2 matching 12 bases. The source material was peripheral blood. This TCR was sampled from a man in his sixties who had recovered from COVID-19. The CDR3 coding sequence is TGTGCCAGCAGCGTTTCCGTCGTGGCTAGCGGGGGGGCTTTGTACAATGAGCAGTTCTTC. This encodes CASSVSVVASGGALYNEQFF.